These 26 T cell receptor beta chains came from one sample sequenced in a study of metastatic and nonmetastatic thyroid tumors. TCRdb reprocessed the PCR reads using MiXCR. The top ten hold roughly 16% of the sample, which has more than 25,000 clones, 10% to 12% seen once. Each patient went into thyroid surgery without having received any treatment. The specimen sequenced was blood. The receptors derive from a female donor with papillary thyroid cancer or a benign thyroid nodule (not recorded which). Some clones in this sample may be carry-over from other donors' samples.

This clone was recorded many times. CDR3 in amino acids: CASSLQTRDRYF. In DNA, the CDR3 is TGTGCCAGCAGCCTGCAGACCCGGGACAGGTACTTC. This rearrangement joins TRBV5-6 to TRBJ2-7; TRBD1 aligns across 7 bases. The germline V gene has CDR1 SGHDT and CDR2 YYEEEE. The CDR3 is 12 residues long. J was trimmed by 12 bases and V by 4 bases; bases with no gene match: 10.

In this sample, this clone turned up many times. The chain has TRBV7-9 and TRBJ1-2; TRBD1 matches 10 bases. Germline-derived CDR1 and CDR2 are SEHNR and FQNEAQ (reference sequence). The junction had 11 bases not matched to a gene; V was cut back by 5 bases and J by 8 bases. This CDR3 is built from 15 residues. CDR3 in DNA: TGTGCCAGCAGCACAGACGACAGGGGGCGATCGGGCTACACCTTC. As protein: CASSTDDRGRSGYTF.

This clone was counted at least ten times. This chain uses TRBV4-3 with TRBJ1-2; D is perhaps TRBD1 (6 bases). The V gene lost 3 bases and the J gene lost 8 bases, with 16 bases spanning the gap. The germline V gene has CDR1 LGHNA and CDR2 YSLEER. There are 14 residues in the CDR3. CDR3 DNA: TGCGCCAGCAGCCACCGAGGGGGATTTGAGGGCTACACCTTC. Translating gives CASSHRGGFEGYTF.

As regards this clone: At one end the junction does not follow the germline gene, possibly because of a read error. The chain is built from TRBV7-2 and TRBJ2-7, with a possible D match to TRBD2 (9 bases). CDR1 SGHTA and CDR2 FQGNSA come from the germline V gene. The CDR3 length is 20 residues. The DNA for the CDR3 is TGTGCCAGCAGCTGGAGGGGACAGGTTCCCGGACTAGCGTCCCCCTACGAGCAGCACTTC. It encodes CASSWRGQVPGLASPYEQHF.

This clone was seen at least ten times. The genes are TRBV11-3 and TRBJ2-7, with 8 nucleotides matching TRBD2. This CDR3 is built from 14 residues. Per the germline V gene, CDR1 is SGHNT and CDR2 is YENEEA. V was clipped by 8 bases and J by 3 bases; unmatched bases: 9. The CDR3 loop reads CASGAGGLNYEQYF. The CDR3 nucleotides are TGTGCCAGCGGGGCGGGAGGTCTCAACTACGAGCAGTACTTC.

This clone was seen only a few times. The rearrangement joins TRBV6-1 to TRBJ2-3; D may be TRBD1 (6 bases). This CDR3 contains 13 residues. The germline CDR1 and CDR2 sequences are MNHNS and SASEGT. V was pared by 5 bases and J by 4 bases, with 10 bases between. The CDR3 is CASSRGLADTQYF. CDR3 coding DNA: TGTGCCAGCAGTAGGGGGTTGGCAGATACGCAGTATTTT.

This clone was seen repeatedly, ten times or more. The chain uses TRBV5-1 and TRBJ2-3, with TRBD2 identical over 8 bases. V was clipped by 5 bases and J by 6 bases; unmatched bases: 11. Germline values: CDR1 SGHRS, CDR2 YFSETQ. The length of the CDR3 is 15 residues. The CDR3: CASSFEGRGADTQYF. In DNA, the CDR3 is TGCGCCAGCAGTTTTGAAGGGCGGGGGGCGGATACGCAGTATTTT.

This clone was detected many times. The rearrangement uses TRBV20-1 and TRBJ2-1; 8 positions agree with TRBD1. The V segment lost 6 bases and the J segment 7 bases; nucleotides outside the gene matches: 5. The CDR3 sequence is 12 residues long. Per the germline V gene, CDR1 is DFQATT and CDR2 is SNEGSKA (reference sequence). The CDR3 spells CSAIDRGNEQFF. The CDR3 bases are TGCAGTGCGATTGACAGGGGAAATGAGCAGTTCTTC.

This sequence joins TRBV7-3 and TRBJ2-1, with no clear D. The CDR3 is 12 residues long. The germline CDR1 and CDR2 sequences are SGHTA and FQGTGA. Trimming cost V 4 bases and J 7 bases, with 8 bases left between them. This CDR3 reads CASSSPGNEQFF. The CDR3 nucleotides read TGTGCCAGCAGCTCCCCCGGTAATGAGCAGTTCTTC.

Notes on this clone: This may be a read error: a much more frequent sequence differs by one nucleotide. V usage is TRBV5-1 and J usage is TRBJ2-3; 9 nucleotides match TRBD2. The V and J ends lost 6 bases and 9 bases, in that order; junction bases with no gene match: 11. This CDR3 region has 14 residues. The germline V gene has CDR1 SGHRS and CDR2 YFSETQ. DNA of the CDR3: TGCGCCAGCATCACAACCCCTGGGACTAGCACGCAGTATTTT. This sequence encodes CASITTPGTSTQYF.

The rearrangement links TRBV2 to TRBJ1-2, with unresolved D. Trimming took off 3 bases at V and 7 bases at J, with 24 bases between the two ends. The CDR3 covers 17 residues. Germline values: CDR1 SNHLY, CDR2 FYNNEI. CDR3 coding DNA: TGTGCCAGCAGTGATATGGGAGGCAGGCTGACTAGCGGTGGCTACACCTTC. This codes for CASSDMGGRLTSGGYTF.

This clone was detected many times. CDR3 residues: CAWSRINYGYTF. CDR3 nucleotides: TGTGCCTGGAGTCGAATTAACTATGGCTACACCTTC. J is TRBJ1-2 and V is TRBV30, with D unresolved. CDR1 is GTSNPN, CDR2 SVGIG, per germline (reference sequence). V was cut by 2 bases and J by 1 base, with 5 bases left in between. CDR3 size: 12 residues.

This clone appeared many times. The chain combines TRBV19 with TRBJ2-1; possibly TRBD2 for D (5 bases). CDR1 is LNHDA and CDR2 is SQIVND in the germline V gene (reference sequence). The germline V and J ends were trimmed by 4 bases and 0 bases, with 13 bases remaining between them. The CDR3 runs to 16 residues. CDR3 amino acids: CASSKSGRGSYNEQFF. As DNA, the CDR3 is TGTGCCAGTAGTAAGTCAGGCCGGGGCTCCTACAATGAGCAGTTCTTC.

This clone was seen repeatedly, ten times or more. The genes are TRBV6-2 or TRBV6-3 and TRBJ1-4, with TRBD1 matching over 10 bases. V was pared by 6 bases and J by 7 bases, with 14 bases of the junction left unmatched. Germline CDR1 reads MNHEY; CDR2 reads SVGEGT. The length of the CDR3 is 17 residues. DNA for the CDR3: TGTGCCAGCAGGACAATTTGGGACAGGGGAACGATTGAAAAACTGTTTTTT. It encodes CASRTIWDRGTIEKLFF.

This CDR3 is CASTSGTSYEQYF. The CDR3 nucleotides read TGTGCCAGCACCTCCGGGACAAGCTACGAGCAGTACTTC. The chain is built from TRBV6-1 and TRBJ2-7, with a possible D match to TRBD1 (6 bases). The ends were cut back, 7 bases at V and 3 bases at J, with 13 bases in the middle. Germline V gene lookup returns CDR1 MNHNS and CDR2 SASEGT. The CDR3 loop spans 13 amino acids.

V is TRBV30 and J is TRBJ1-5; no clear D gene. Trimming left V 4 bases short and J 4 bases short, with 14 bases between. The CDR3 is made up of 14 amino acids. Germline V gene lookup returns CDR1 GTSNPN and CDR2 SVGIG (reference sequence). The CDR3 protein is CAWTLTGRNQPQHF. CDR3 bases: TGTGCCTGGACCCTAACCGGACGTAATCAGCCCCAGCATTTT. The full variable domain, with the rest looked up from reference TRBV30 and TRBJ1-5, is SQTIHQWPATLVQPVGSPLSLECTVEGTSNPNLYWYRQAAGRGLQLLFYSVGIGQISSEVPQNLSASRPQDRQFILSSKKLLLSDSGFYLCAWTLTGRNQPQHFGDGTRLSIL.

CDR3 in amino acids: CAWSVGKNTGELFF. The CDR3 DNA reads TGTGCCTGGAGTGTAGGGAAGAACACCGGGGAGCTGTTTTTT. The genes are TRBV30 and TRBJ2-2; D remains unclear. Germline V gene lookup returns CDR1 GTSNPN and CDR2 SVGIG (reference sequence). The germline V and J ends were trimmed by 0 bases and 1 base, with 6 bases remaining between them. The CDR3 runs 14 residues.

In its sample, this clone was seen many times. This chain joins TRBV6-1 and TRBJ2-4, with D possibly being TRBD1 or TRBD2 (5 bases each). The germline CDR1 and CDR2 sequences are MNHNS and SASEGT. V lost 6 bases and J lost 9, with 18 bases in between. The CDR3 spans 14 residues. CDR3 nucleotides: TGTGCCAGCAGCACCGGGACCACCGAGCGCATTCAGTACTTC. As protein: CASSTGTTERIQYF.

The chain couples TRBV2 to TRBJ2-6, with D possibly matching TRBD1 (5 bases). Germline V gene data show CDR1 as SNHLY and CDR2 as FYNNEI. V was trimmed by 7 bases and J by 3 bases, leaving 16 bases between them. This CDR3 has 16 amino acids. The CDR3 DNA sequence: TGTGCCAGCATTGGGCCTGGACAAGTTGGGGCCAACGTCCTGACTTTC. It yields the protein CASIGPGQVGANVLTF.

Ten or more counts support this clone. V usage is TRBV28 and J usage is TRBJ2-3; D unclear. Germline-derived CDR1 and CDR2 are MDHEN and SYDVKM. The V gene lost 3 bases and the J gene lost 5 bases, with 6 bases spanning the gap. The CDR3 contains 12 residues. DNA of the CDR3: TGTGCCAGCAGTTTGACTCGAGATACGCAGTATTTT. Amino acids: CASSLTRDTQYF.

This clone was observed at least ten times. The CDR3 sequence: CAWTTGAGNYEQYF. CDR3 nucleotides: TGTGCCTGGACCACAGGGGCCGGGAACTACGAGCAGTACTTC. The V and J genes are TRBV30 and TRBJ2-7, with 7 bases that match TRBD1. Germline V gives CDR1 GTSNPN, CDR2 SVGIG (reference sequence). This CDR3 region has 14 residues. V shed 4 bases and J 3 bases; nucleotides not matched to a gene: 9.

This clone occurred many times. This rearrangement joins TRBV19 to TRBJ2-7, with D possibly matching TRBD1 (6 bases). CDR3 length: 13 amino acids. Per the germline V gene, CDR1 is LNHDA and CDR2 is SQIVND (reference sequence). Trimming stripped 1 base from V and 4 bases from J, with 8 bases between. The DNA of the CDR3 is TGTGCCAGTAGTATAGGGACAGTTTACGAGCAGTACTTC. Amino acids: CASSIGTVYEQYF.

The rearrangement links TRBV5-1 to TRBJ1-2; D is ambiguous. Germline CDR1 SGHRS, CDR2 YFSETQ. Trimming took 0 bases from V and 0 from J, leaving 9 bases between them. The CDR3 is made up of 15 amino acids. This CDR3 reads CASSLAGSTNYGYTF. The CDR3 bases are TGCGCCAGCAGCTTGGCCGGATCGACTAACTATGGCTACACCTTC. Looking up the rest from reference TRBV5-1 and TRBJ1-2 gives the full variable domain: KAGVTQTPRYLIKTRGQQVTLSCSPISGHRSVSWYQQTPGQGLQFLFEYFSETQRNKGNFPGRFSGRQFSNSRSEMNVSTLELGDSALYLCASSLAGSTNYGYTFGSGTRLTVV.

This clone came up many times. This sequence joins TRBV7-9 and TRBJ2-5, with 10 bases lining up with TRBD1. The germline V gene has CDR1 SEHNR and CDR2 FQNEAQ (reference sequence). CDR3 length: 16 amino acids. V was clipped by 5 bases and J by 5 bases; unmatched bases: 11. The CDR3 here is CASSPRQGARSETQYF. In nucleotides, the CDR3 is TGTGCCAGCAGCCCTAGACAGGGGGCGCGATCGGAGACCCAGTACTTC.

This clone was detected many times. The V call is TRBV6-1, the J call TRBJ2-7; D gene unclear. Trimming removed 5 bases from V and 2 bases from J, with 13 bases in between. In germline, CDR1 is MNHNS, CDR2 SASEGT. There are 14 residues in the CDR3. In DNA form, the CDR3 reads TGTGCCAGCAGTTTAGGTGGCGACACCTACGAGCAGTACTTC. Protein: CASSLGGDTYEQYF.

This clone was counted only a few times. In the same sample, other DNA sequences code for this CDR3. This chain connects TRBV2 to TRBJ2-7, with TRBD2 matching over 10 bases. J was trimmed by 5 bases and V by 6 bases; bases with no gene match: 7. The CDR3 has 14 residues. Germline V gene data show CDR1 as SNHLY and CDR2 as FYNNEI. The CDR3 protein is CASRTGTSDHEQYF. The CDR3 nucleotides are TGTGCCAGCAGGACCGGGACTAGCGATCACGAGCAGTACTTC.